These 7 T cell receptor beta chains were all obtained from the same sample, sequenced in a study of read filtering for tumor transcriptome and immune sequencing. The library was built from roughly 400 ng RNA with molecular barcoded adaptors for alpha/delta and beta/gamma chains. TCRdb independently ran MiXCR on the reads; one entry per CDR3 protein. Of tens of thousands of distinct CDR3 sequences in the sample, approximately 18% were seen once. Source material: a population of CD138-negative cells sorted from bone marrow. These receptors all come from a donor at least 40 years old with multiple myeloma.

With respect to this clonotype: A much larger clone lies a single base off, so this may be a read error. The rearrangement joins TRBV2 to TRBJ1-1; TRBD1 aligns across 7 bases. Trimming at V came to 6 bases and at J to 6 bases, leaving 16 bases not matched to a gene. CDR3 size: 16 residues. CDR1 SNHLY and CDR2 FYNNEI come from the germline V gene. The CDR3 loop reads CASSYSSTGVGAEAFF. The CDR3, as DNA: TGTGCCAGCAGCTACTCAAGCACAGGGGTAGGCGCTGAAGCTTTCTTT.

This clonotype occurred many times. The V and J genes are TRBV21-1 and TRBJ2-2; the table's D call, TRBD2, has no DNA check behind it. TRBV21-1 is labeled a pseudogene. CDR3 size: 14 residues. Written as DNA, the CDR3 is TGTGCCTCCGAAGTTGGGCGGGAGGCCGGGGAGCTGTTTTTT. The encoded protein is CASEVGREAGELFF.

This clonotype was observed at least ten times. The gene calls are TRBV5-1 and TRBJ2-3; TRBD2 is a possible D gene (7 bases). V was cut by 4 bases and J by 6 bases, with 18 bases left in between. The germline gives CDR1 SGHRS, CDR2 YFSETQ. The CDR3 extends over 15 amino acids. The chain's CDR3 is CASSPEGGIVDTQYF. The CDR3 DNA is TGCGCCAGCAGCCCGGAGGGGGGGATAGTTGATACGCAGTATTTT.

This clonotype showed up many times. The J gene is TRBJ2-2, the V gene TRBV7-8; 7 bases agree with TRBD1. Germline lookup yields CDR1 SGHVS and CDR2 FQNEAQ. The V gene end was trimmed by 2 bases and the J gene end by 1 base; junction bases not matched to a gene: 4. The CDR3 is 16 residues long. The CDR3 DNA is TGTGCCAGCAGCTTACAGGGGGTCGGGAACACCGGGGAGCTGTTTTTT. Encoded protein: CASSLQGVGNTGELFF.

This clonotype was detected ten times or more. The CDR3 loop reads CASGSPLGLSYEQYF. DNA of the CDR3: TGTGCTAGTGGTTCACCCCTCGGGCTATCCTACGAGCAGTACTTC. The chain uses TRBV12-5 and TRBJ2-7; unclear D gene. Trimming removed 4 bases from V and 1 base from J, with 14 bases in between. This CDR3 region has 15 residues. The germline V gene has CDR1 LGHNT and CDR2 FRNRAP.

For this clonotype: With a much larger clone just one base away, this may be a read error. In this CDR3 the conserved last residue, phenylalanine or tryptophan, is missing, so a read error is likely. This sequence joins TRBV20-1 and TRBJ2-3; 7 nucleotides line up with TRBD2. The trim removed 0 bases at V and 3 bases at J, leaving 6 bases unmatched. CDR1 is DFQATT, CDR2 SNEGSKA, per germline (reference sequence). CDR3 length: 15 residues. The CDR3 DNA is TGCAGTGCTAGAGATGTGGCGGGAGCAACAGATACGCAGTATCTT. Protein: CSARDVAGATDTQYL.

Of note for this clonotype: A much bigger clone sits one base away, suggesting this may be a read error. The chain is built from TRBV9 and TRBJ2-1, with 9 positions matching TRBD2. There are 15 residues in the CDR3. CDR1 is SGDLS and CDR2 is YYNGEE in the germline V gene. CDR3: CASSVVSGRGDELFF. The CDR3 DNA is TGTGCCAGCAGCGTAGTTAGCGGGAGAGGGGATGAGCTGTTCTTC.